The 29 T cell receptor beta chains in this list originate from one sample, sequenced in a study of shared clonotypes between healthy human individuals. Only in-frame clones appear in the TCRdb table, and some are missing; sequencing was by immunoSEQ multiplex PCR. The data show 2 million to 2.5 million clones, with 80% to 95% seen just once and approximately 0.36% held by the top ten. The sequenced material came from naive CD4+ T cells from PBMCs. Subset in this sample: CD45RA+ positively selected. These TCRs come from a man younger than 35 in good health. Some clones in this sample may be carry-over from other donors' samples.

The J gene is TRBJ2-5, the V gene TRBV18; 10 bases fit TRBD1. J was trimmed by 0 bases and V by 6 bases; bases with no gene match: 10. This CDR3 has 17 residues. Germline lookup yields CDR1 KGHSH and CDR2 LQKENI. The CDR3 is CASSFRGDRGNQETQYF. CDR3 nucleotides: TGTGCCAGCTCCTTTAGGGGGGACAGGGGTAACCAAGAGACCCAGTACTTC.

V is TRBV6-6 and J is TRBJ2-7; D unresolved. V was trimmed by 4 bases and J by 1 base, leaving 8 bases between them. The CDR3 extends over 13 amino acids. Per germline, CDR1 MNHNY and CDR2 SVGAGI (reference sequence). The CDR3 DNA reads TGTGCCAGCAGTTTCCTAAGTTCCTACGAGCAGTACTTC. It codes for CASSFLSSYEQYF.

The chain recombines TRBV15 with TRBJ2-5; perhaps TRBD2 as D (6 bases). This CDR3 is built from 14 residues. The germline V and J ends were trimmed by 1 base and 8 bases, with 14 bases remaining between them. CDR1 and CDR2 (germline): LNHNV, YYDKDF (reference sequence). DNA of the CDR3: TGTGCCACCAGCAGAGGTCTGAGGGACTCAACCCAGTACTTC. This sequence encodes CATSRGLRDSTQYF.

The chain recombines TRBV27 with TRBJ2-6; unclear D gene. There are 14 residues in the CDR3. V was pared by 6 bases and J by 6 bases, with 12 bases between. Germline values: CDR1 MNHEY, CDR2 SMNVEV (reference sequence). This CDR3 reads CASSPRNTANVLTF. The CDR3 DNA reads as TGTGCCAGCAGCCCTCGTAACACGGCCAACGTCCTGACTTTC.

The chain links TRBV5-6 to TRBJ1-6; D is undetermined. CDR1 SGHDT and CDR2 YYEEEE come from the germline V gene. V was cut by 4 bases and J by 5 bases, with 10 bases left in between. The CDR3 loop spans 14 amino acids. DNA for the CDR3: TGTGCCAGCAGCACCGGAAGGGATAATTCACCCCTCCACTTT. This gives the protein CASSTGRDNSPLHF.

The rearrangement joins TRBV15 to TRBJ2-1, with D unclear. V was pared by 0 bases and J by 10 bases, with 7 bases between. CDR3 size: 12 residues. Germline V gene sequence: CDR1 LNHNV, CDR2 YYDKDF (reference sequence). In nucleotides, the CDR3 is TGTGCCACCAGCAGAGATGCTGGGGAGCAGTTCTTC. The encoded protein is CATSRDAGEQFF.

The gene calls are TRBV9 and TRBJ2-1; tentatively, D is TRBD2 (7 bases). CDR1 SGDLS and CDR2 YYNGEE come from the germline V gene. Trimming stripped 0 bases from V and 12 bases from J, with 16 bases between. The CDR3 totals 14 residues. The CDR3 protein is CASSVATKGGGQFF. The CDR3 DNA reads as TGTGCCAGCAGCGTAGCTACTAAGGGAGGGGGGCAGTTCTTC.

The chain uses TRBV19 and TRBJ1-3; D is perhaps TRBD1 (6 bases). Germline V CDR1 and CDR2: LNHDA, SQIVND (reference sequence). Trimming removed 6 bases at V and 0 bases at J, with 12 bases between. This CDR3 contains 15 residues. The CDR3 DNA is TGTGCCAGTAGGGACAGTACATACTCTGGAAACACCATATATTTT. It is translated as CASRDSTYSGNTIYF.

V gene TRBV9 combines with J gene TRBJ2-1; tentatively, D is TRBD2 (5 bases). Trimming took off 6 bases at V and 5 bases at J, with 15 bases between the two ends. The CDR3 is 14 residues long. The germline CDR1 and CDR2 sequences are SGDLS and YYNGEE. CDR3 DNA sequence: TGTGCCAGCACGCCGGCGGGCCTCCACAATGAGCAGTTCTTC. This encodes CASTPAGLHNEQFF.

The chain employs TRBV5-8 and TRBJ1-4; D is uncertain. The CDR3 runs to 15 residues. V lost 0 bases, J lost 0 bases, and 6 bases lay in between. CDR1 is SGHTS and CDR2 is YDEGEE in the germline V gene. The CDR3 here is CASSLAWATNEKLFF. Here the CDR3 DNA reads TGTGCCAGCAGCTTGGCTTGGGCAACTAATGAAAAACTGTTTTTT.

The rearrangement links TRBV28 to TRBJ1-2; TRBD1 aligns across 7 bases. From germline, CDR1 is MDHEN and CDR2 SYDVKM. The ends lost 6 bases at V and 8 bases at J; junction bases unmatched: 12. The length of the CDR3 is 14 residues. CDR3 nucleotide sequence: TGTGCCAGCAGGGACAGGCTGGGGGGGAAGGGCTACACCTTC. Translation gives CASRDRLGGKGYTF.

The chain joins TRBV2 to TRBJ1-1; TRBD1 might be the D (5 bases). The CDR3 is made up of 14 amino acids. Germline CDR1 SNHLY, CDR2 FYNNEI. V lost 3 bases to trimming and J lost 3 bases, with 11 bases between them. CDR3: CASSEFGGDTEAFF. CDR3 DNA sequence: TGTGCCAGCAGTGAGTTTGGGGGGGACACTGAAGCTTTCTTT. The full variable domain, completed using reference TRBV2 and TRBJ1-1, is EPEVTQTPSHQVTQMGQEVILRCVPISNHLYFYWYRQILGQKVEFLVSFYNNEISEKSEIFDDQFSVERPDGSNFTLKIRSTKLEDSAMYFCASSEFGGDTEAFFGQGTRLTVV.

J is TRBJ2-2 and V is TRBV25-1; D is uncertain. In germline, CDR1 is MGHDK, CDR2 SYGVNS. V lost 3 bases and J 1 base, leaving 12 bases between the germline ends. The CDR3 runs to 16 residues. In DNA, the CDR3 is TGTGCCAGCAGTGATTCACGAAAGTTGAACACCGGGGAGCTGTTTTTT. Its translation is CASSDSRKLNTGELFF.

The V gene is TRBV7-9, the J gene TRBJ2-7; 13 bases agree with TRBD2. CDR3 length equals 15 residues. Germline values: CDR1 SEHNR, CDR2 FQNEAQ (reference sequence). V lost 3 bases and J lost 7; bases outside the gene matches: 6. CDR3 DNA: TGTGCCAGCAGCTTCTCCGGGACTAGCGGGGAGGAGCAGTACTTC. Translating it yields CASSFSGTSGEEQYF.

The genes are TRBV5-4 and TRBJ2-7; 13 bases fit TRBD2. The trim removed 4 bases at V and 3 bases at J, leaving 4 bases unmatched. The CDR3 runs to 15 residues. Germline CDR1 is SGHNT and CDR2 is YYREEE (reference sequence). The CDR3 sequence: CASSHWTSGSYEQYF. The CDR3 nucleotides are TGTGCCAGCAGCCATTGGACTAGCGGGAGCTACGAGCAGTACTTC.

The V and J genes are TRBV19 and TRBJ1-1; the D gene is possibly TRBD1 (5 bases). This CDR3 is built from 18 residues. Germline CDR1 is LNHDA and CDR2 is SQIVND (reference sequence). V lost 0 bases, J lost 0 bases, and 17 bases lay in between. The CDR3 DNA follows: TGTGCCAGTAGTATAGATCGGGGGAAAGGGGCGGTGAACACTGAAGCTTTCTTT. This sequence encodes CASSIDRGKGAVNTEAFF.

This chain joins TRBV30 and TRBJ2-7; possible D gene TRBD1, 9 bases. The V and J ends lost 4 bases and 0 bases respectively, with 16 bases between them. The germline CDR1 and CDR2 sequences are GTSNPN and SVGIG (reference sequence). The CDR3 length is 15 residues. The CDR3 sequence: CAWTGGTGNSYEQYF. As DNA, the CDR3 is TGTGCCTGGACGGGGGGGACAGGGAACTCCTACGAGCAGTACTTC.

The rearrangement links TRBV28 to TRBJ2-4, with a possible D match to TRBD1 (6 bases). V lost 7 bases and J 0 bases, leaving 13 bases between the germline ends. The CDR3 consists of 15 residues. The V gene's germline CDR1 is MDHEN and CDR2 SYDVKM. The DNA for the CDR3 is TGTGCCAGCAACCCCCTGGACAGAGCCAAAAACATTCAGTACTTC. Protein product: CASNPLDRAKNIQYF.

The chain uses TRBV4-1 and TRBJ1-3; 7 bases match TRBD1. Per the germline V gene, CDR1 is MGHRA and CDR2 is YSYEKL. With 0 bases clipped from V and 3 bases from J, the junction kept 11 bases outside the gene matches. This CDR3 has 18 amino acids. CDR3 amino acids: CASSQDPPTGAIGNTIYF. The CDR3 bases are TGCGCCAGCAGCCAAGATCCGCCCACAGGGGCTATTGGAAACACCATATATTTT.

About this clone itself: Other DNA sequences from this sample encode an identical CDR3 as well. The chain is built from TRBV6-5 and TRBJ2-7; 10 positions agree with TRBD1. Trimming removed 6 bases from V and 3 bases from J; junction bases left unmatched: 2. This CDR3 contains 13 residues. Per germline, CDR1 MNHEY and CDR2 SVGAGI. The CDR3 sequence: CASRRDRGYEQYF. The CDR3 DNA is TGTGCCAGCAGGCGGGACAGGGGCTACGAGCAGTACTTC.

The chain combines TRBV11-3 with TRBJ2-7, with D possibly TRBD1 on 6 matching bases. This CDR3 has 13 amino acids. Germline CDR1 and CDR2: SGHNT and YENEEA. V was shortened by 6 bases and J by 4 bases, with 13 bases between the two germline ends. This CDR3 is CASSRDNDYEQYF. DNA for the CDR3: TGTGCCAGCAGTCGGGACAACGATTACGAGCAGTACTTC. The full variable domain, completed using reference TRBV11-3 and TRBJ2-7, is EAGVVQSPRYKIIEKKQPVAFWCNPISGHNTLYWYLQNLGQGPELLIRYENEEAVDDSQLPKDRFSAERLKGVDSTLKIQPAELGDSAVYLCASSRDNDYEQYFGPGTRLTVT.

The chain uses TRBV11-2 and TRBJ2-5, with no clear D. Trimming shortened V by 6 bases and J by 5 bases, and 10 bases separated the two germline ends. The CDR3 covers 12 residues. Germline lookup yields CDR1 SGHAT and CDR2 FQNNGV. CDR3 DNA sequence: TGTGCCAGCAGGGGAAATATCGAGACCCAGTACTTC. It yields the protein CASRGNIETQYF.

On this clone itself: The sample has other DNA sequences that encode this CDR3 too. This chain uses TRBV28 with TRBJ1-5; D perhaps matches TRBD1 (5 bases). Germline assignment: CDR1 MDHEN and CDR2 SYDVKM. V lost 5 bases and J 0 bases, leaving 11 bases between the germline ends. The CDR3 sequence is 15 residues long. CDR3 DNA: TGTGCCAGCAGTAGGGGACCTTTTAGCAATCAGCCCCAGCATTTT. It is translated as CASSRGPFSNQPQHF. Looking up the rest from reference TRBV28 and TRBJ1-5 gives the full variable domain: DVKVTQSSRYLVKRTGEKVFLECVQDMDHENMFWYRQDPGLGLRLIYFSYDVKMKEKGDIPEGYSVSREKKERFSLILESASTNQTSMYLCASSRGPFSNQPQHFGDGTRLSIL.

The rearrangement uses TRBV5-1 and TRBJ2-2; D remains unclear. The CDR3 is made up of 15 amino acids. V was pared by 4 bases and J by 0 bases, with 10 bases between. Per germline, CDR1 SGHRS and CDR2 YFSETQ. This CDR3 reads CASSLPTTNTGELFF. The CDR3 region has the DNA TGCGCCAGCAGCCTCCCGACAACGAACACCGGGGAGCTGTTTTTT.

V gene TRBV30 combines with J gene TRBJ1-6; TRBD1 might be the D (6 bases). V lost 0 bases and J lost 13, with 10 bases in between. Germline V gene lookup returns CDR1 GTSNPN and CDR2 SVGIG (reference sequence). This CDR3 region has 12 residues. Here the CDR3 reads CAWSVRGGPLHF. The CDR3 DNA reads TGTGCCTGGAGTGTACGCGGGGGCCCCCTCCACTTT.

The chain combines TRBV7-2 with TRBJ2-7; D unresolved. V dropped 2 bases and J dropped 5 bases, with 13 bases sitting between them. The CDR3 runs to 14 residues. Germline V gene data show CDR1 as SGHTA and CDR2 as FQGNSA. The DNA of the CDR3 is TGTGCCAGCAGCTTAATCCCCGCCACCCACGAGCAGTACTTC. Translation: CASSLIPATHEQYF. Together with reference TRBV7-2 and TRBJ2-7, the CDR3 gives the full variable domain: GAGVSQSPSNKVTEKGKDVELRCDPISGHTALYWYRQSLGQGLEFLIYFQGNSAPDKSGLPSDRFSAERTGGSVSTLTIQRTQQEDSAVYLCASSLIPATHEQYFGPGTRLTVT.

This chain connects TRBV30 to TRBJ2-1, with TRBD2 matching over 13 bases. Looked up from germline, CDR1 is GTSNPN and CDR2 is SVGIG (reference sequence). Trimming took 1 base from V and 5 from J; bases not matched to a gene: 2. The CDR3 has 15 amino acids. The DNA of the CDR3 is TGTGCCTGGAGTGGGGGACTAGCGGGACACAATGAGCAGTTCTTC. This encodes CAWSGGLAGHNEQFF.

V and J are TRBV18 and TRBJ1-1; D is uncertain. The germline V and J ends were trimmed by 0 bases and 1 base, with 15 bases remaining between them. Per the germline V gene, CDR1 is KGHSH and CDR2 is LQKENI. The CDR3 runs to 17 residues. CDR3 region: CASSPPGSSRRNTEAFF. In DNA, the CDR3 is TGTGCCAGCTCACCACCGGGGTCGTCGCGAAGGAACACTGAAGCTTTCTTT.

The chain carries TRBV2 and TRBJ2-7; 8 bases fit TRBD1. CDR1 is SNHLY, CDR2 FYNNEI, per germline. The J segment lost 0 bases and the V segment lost 5 bases, leaving 6 bases of the junction unmatched. The CDR3 has 15 amino acids. CDR3 in amino acids: CASSLGQANSYEQYF. CDR3 nucleotide sequence: TGTGCCAGCAGTCTGGGACAGGCGAACTCCTACGAGCAGTACTTC.